What follows are 13 T cell receptor beta chains derived from one specimen sequenced in a study of somatic mutations in cytotoxic T cells in rheumatoid arthritis. This table comes from immunoSEQ multiplex PCR, and its TCRdb copy is limited to in-frame clones, with some not included. This table holds roughly 11,000 clones, roughly 74% found once. The specimen sequenced was CD8+ T cells sorted from blood. All receptors derive from a woman in her 40s in good health.

CDR3 sequence (DNA): TGTGCCAGTAGTACCCGTGTCGGGGACAGTGGATATGGCTACACCTTC. The encoded protein is CASSTRVGDSGYGYTF. The chain links TRBV19 to TRBJ1-2; 7 nucleotides line up with TRBD1. The CDR3 length is 16 residues. V gave up 4 bases and J gave up 5 bases; unmatched junction bases: 13. Germline loops: CDR1 LNHDA, CDR2 SQIVND (reference sequence).

The V and J genes are TRBV10-2 and TRBJ1-2, with D perhaps matching TRBD1 (6 bases). Germline assignment: CDR1 WSHSY and CDR2 SAAADI. The CDR3 is 15 residues long. V was clipped by 4 bases and J by 4 bases, with 16 bases between them. The chain's CDR3 is CASSVGGLALYGYTF. The CDR3 nucleotides read TGCGCCAGCAGTGTCGGGGGCCTTGCCCTCTATGGCTACACCTTC.

J is TRBJ1-1 and V is TRBV25-1, with 9 bases identical to TRBD1. The CDR3 has 14 amino acids. The germline gives CDR1 MGHDK, CDR2 SYGVNS. Trimming removed 3 bases from V and 5 bases from J; junction bases left unmatched: 4. This chain's CDR3 is CASSDWTGDTEAFF. CDR3 DNA: TGTGCCAGCAGTGACTGGACAGGGGATACTGAAGCTTTCTTT.

The V and J genes are TRBV29-1 and TRBJ2-5; TRBD2 matches at 8 bases. Trimming took 3 bases from V and 4 from J; bases not matched to a gene: 7. CDR3 length: 14 residues. Germline assignment: CDR1 SQVTM and CDR2 ANQGSEA. CDR3: CSVDRPGGRETQYF. Here the CDR3 DNA reads TGCAGCGTTGATCGTCCGGGAGGGAGAGAGACCCAGTACTTC.

This chain connects TRBV7-2 to TRBJ2-1; no clear D. V was cut by 6 bases and J by 8 bases, with 14 bases left in between. Germline V CDR1 and CDR2: SGHTA, FQGNSA. This CDR3 is built from 13 residues. This chain's CDR3 is CASSPRPGDEQFF. The CDR3 bases are TGTGCCAGCAGTCCCCGACCCGGCGATGAGCAGTTCTTC.

This clone came up a few times. The CDR3 region has the DNA TGTGCCACCAGCAGAGATTGGCAGGCAGGAACTAACTATGGCTACACCTTC. It yields the protein CATSRDWQAGTNYGYTF. The V and J genes are TRBV15 and TRBJ1-2; D is unclear. CDR1 LNHNV and CDR2 YYDKDF come from the germline V gene (reference sequence). This CDR3 is 17 amino acids long. Trimming cost V 0 bases and J 0 bases, with 14 bases left between them.

The rearrangement joins TRBV7-2 to TRBJ2-3; 8 bases align to TRBD1. V was clipped by 5 bases and J by 3 bases; unmatched bases: 7. Germline V gives CDR1 SGHTA, CDR2 FQGNSA. This CDR3 has 15 residues. This chain's CDR3 is CASSPTGGLTDTQYF. The DNA of the CDR3 is TGTGCCAGCAGCCCAACAGGGGGTCTGACAGATACGCAGTATTTT.

In its sample, this clone was seen once. The V call is TRBV4-3, the J call TRBJ2-1; D tentatively reads TRBD1 or TRBD2 (5 bases each). Looked up from germline, CDR1 is LGHNA and CDR2 is YSLEER. The CDR3 consists of 17 residues. The ends were cut back, 0 bases at V and 0 bases at J, with 12 bases in the middle. CDR3 sequence reads: CASSQEGDGSSYNEQFF. The CDR3 bases are TGCGCCAGCAGCCAAGAGGGGGACGGAAGCTCCTACAATGAGCAGTTCTTC.

J is TRBJ1-1 and V is TRBV15; D is uncertain. Germline CDR1 reads LNHNV; CDR2 reads YYDKDF (reference sequence). The ends were cut back, 0 bases at V and 5 bases at J, with 16 bases in the middle. This CDR3 is built from 16 residues. CDR3: CATSRERLGLGTEAFF. In DNA form, the CDR3 reads TGTGCCACCAGCAGAGAGAGATTAGGGTTGGGGACTGAAGCTTTCTTT.

This chain uses TRBV6-1 with TRBJ1-2; the D is unclear. The germline V and J ends were trimmed by 3 bases and 4 bases, with 15 bases remaining between them. There are 15 residues in the CDR3. CDR1 MNHNS and CDR2 SASEGT come from the germline V gene. The CDR3 loop reads CASSDTPQALYGYTF. The DNA for the CDR3 is TGTGCCAGCAGTGATACGCCCCAGGCCCTCTATGGCTACACCTTC.

The V call is TRBV19, the J call TRBJ2-5; 9 positions agree with TRBD2. The CDR3 has 15 residues. Losses at the gene ends were 2 bases for V and 3 bases for J; bases not matched to a gene: 4. The germline V gene has CDR1 LNHDA and CDR2 SQIVND (reference sequence). The CDR3 DNA reads as TGTGCCAGTAGTATACCGGGACTAGCTGAAGAGACCCAGTACTTC. This translates into CASSIPGLAEETQYF.

The chain's CDR3 is CASSEAPEYNEQFF. The DNA for the CDR3 is TGTGCCAGCAGTGAAGCCCCAGAATACAATGAGCAGTTCTTC. The chain recombines TRBV6-1 with TRBJ2-1; no firm D call. This CDR3 comprises 14 residues. V was trimmed by 0 bases and J by 4 bases, leaving 7 bases between them. Germline values: CDR1 MNHNS, CDR2 SASEGT.

The chain combines TRBV9 with TRBJ2-2; perhaps TRBD1 as D (6 bases). This CDR3 spans 14 amino acids. CDR1 SGDLS and CDR2 YYNGEE come from the germline V gene. V dropped 0 bases and J dropped 6 bases, with 9 bases sitting between them. This CDR3 reads CASSVGTAAGELFF. CDR3 bases: TGTGCCAGCAGCGTAGGGACAGCGGCCGGGGAGCTGTTTTTT.